The following is a T cell receptor (beta chain) sequence with its context. Its antigen remains unidentified. The data were taken from a study of cytomegalovirus exposure and HLA in healthy donors. The overall study: The 120 validation repertoires matched the 500 to 750 first-cohort repertoires in platform, a later analysis reported.

The study drew the donors from its roughly 130-subject validation cohort, separate from the roughly 710-subject first cohort. Data came from immunoSEQ multiplex PCR; TCRdb stores just in-frame clones and leaves some out. The data hold more than 250,000 clones, with around 90% observed a single time. V shed 5 bases, J shed 3 bases, and the junction held 2 bases outside the gene matches. The CDR3 spans 14 residues. Germline V gene lookup returns CDR1 SGHRS and CDR2 YFSETQ. Study conclusions and caveats: Roughly 170 TCR beta chains were listed as cytomegalovirus-associated. In vitro checks showed that a few CMV-associated chains really do target CMV antigens.

This rearrangement joins TRBV5-1 to TRBJ2-2; TRBD1 matches 9 bases. The clonotype originates from a woman in her twenties or thirties in good health and CMV-seropositive. The sequencing input was PBMCs. The chain's CDR3 is CASRQGADTGELFF. The CDR3 DNA follows: TGCGCCAGCAGACAGGGGGCGGACACCGGGGAGCTGTTTTTT.